These 2 T cell receptor beta chains came from one sample sequenced in a study of molecular identifiers for immune sequencing clone quantification. From the PCR reads, TCRdb called clonotypes with MiXCR, one entry per CDR3 protein. The table lists some 97,000 distinct CDR3 sequences, roughly 38% of them singletons. Sequencing input: naive CD8+ T cells from blood, with Jurkat cell RNA spiked in. As for subset: FACS-sorted CD8+CD4-CCR7+CD45RA+ naive T cells. Source of these receptors: a human donor in good health. Some libraries in this study had Jurkat cell RNA spiked in.

This clonotype was counted only a few times. The chain joins TRBV12-3 or TRBV12-4 to TRBJ2-1; TRBD2 agrees at 9 bases. The CDR3 totals 14 residues. The J segment lost 4 bases and the V segment lost 5 bases, leaving 3 bases of the junction unmatched. The CDR3 here is CASSETSGYNEQFF. CDR3 coding DNA: TGTGCCAGCAGTGAGACTAGCGGATACAATGAGCAGTTCTTC.

The chain recombines TRBV7-6 with TRBJ2-1; possibly TRBD1 for D (6 bases). CDR1 and CDR2 from the germline V gene are SGHVS and FNYEAQ. Between the trimmed V and J ends, which lost 4 bases and 7 bases, there was a span of 11 bases. The CDR3 extends over 13 amino acids. CDR3 in amino acids: CASSWGRLNEQFF. CDR3 DNA: TGTGCCAGCAGCTGGGGGCGCCTAAATGAGCAGTTCTTC.